This T cell receptor beta chain was sequenced in a study of T cell changes during pregnancy in multiple sclerosis. Here immunoSEQ multiplex PCR was the method, and the copy in TCRdb shows in-frame clones only, minus some. Counted here are some 66,000 clones, roughly nine tenths occurring once; the ten biggest clones make up under 6%. Germline lookup yields CDR1 SGDLS and CDR2 YYNGEE. V was pared by 0 bases and J by 3 bases, with 3 bases of the junction left unmatched. The CDR3 has 14 amino acids. The chain couples TRBV9 to TRBJ2-7, with 7 bases lining up with TRBD2. The source material was CD8+ T cells from peripheral blood mononuclear cells, sampled before pregnancy. This TCR derives from a female donor with multiple sclerosis, enrolled in a pregnancy study. DNA of the CDR3: TGTGCCAGCAGCGTAGGGGCTAGCGGCTACGAGCAGTACTTC. It yields the protein CASSVGASGYEQYF.